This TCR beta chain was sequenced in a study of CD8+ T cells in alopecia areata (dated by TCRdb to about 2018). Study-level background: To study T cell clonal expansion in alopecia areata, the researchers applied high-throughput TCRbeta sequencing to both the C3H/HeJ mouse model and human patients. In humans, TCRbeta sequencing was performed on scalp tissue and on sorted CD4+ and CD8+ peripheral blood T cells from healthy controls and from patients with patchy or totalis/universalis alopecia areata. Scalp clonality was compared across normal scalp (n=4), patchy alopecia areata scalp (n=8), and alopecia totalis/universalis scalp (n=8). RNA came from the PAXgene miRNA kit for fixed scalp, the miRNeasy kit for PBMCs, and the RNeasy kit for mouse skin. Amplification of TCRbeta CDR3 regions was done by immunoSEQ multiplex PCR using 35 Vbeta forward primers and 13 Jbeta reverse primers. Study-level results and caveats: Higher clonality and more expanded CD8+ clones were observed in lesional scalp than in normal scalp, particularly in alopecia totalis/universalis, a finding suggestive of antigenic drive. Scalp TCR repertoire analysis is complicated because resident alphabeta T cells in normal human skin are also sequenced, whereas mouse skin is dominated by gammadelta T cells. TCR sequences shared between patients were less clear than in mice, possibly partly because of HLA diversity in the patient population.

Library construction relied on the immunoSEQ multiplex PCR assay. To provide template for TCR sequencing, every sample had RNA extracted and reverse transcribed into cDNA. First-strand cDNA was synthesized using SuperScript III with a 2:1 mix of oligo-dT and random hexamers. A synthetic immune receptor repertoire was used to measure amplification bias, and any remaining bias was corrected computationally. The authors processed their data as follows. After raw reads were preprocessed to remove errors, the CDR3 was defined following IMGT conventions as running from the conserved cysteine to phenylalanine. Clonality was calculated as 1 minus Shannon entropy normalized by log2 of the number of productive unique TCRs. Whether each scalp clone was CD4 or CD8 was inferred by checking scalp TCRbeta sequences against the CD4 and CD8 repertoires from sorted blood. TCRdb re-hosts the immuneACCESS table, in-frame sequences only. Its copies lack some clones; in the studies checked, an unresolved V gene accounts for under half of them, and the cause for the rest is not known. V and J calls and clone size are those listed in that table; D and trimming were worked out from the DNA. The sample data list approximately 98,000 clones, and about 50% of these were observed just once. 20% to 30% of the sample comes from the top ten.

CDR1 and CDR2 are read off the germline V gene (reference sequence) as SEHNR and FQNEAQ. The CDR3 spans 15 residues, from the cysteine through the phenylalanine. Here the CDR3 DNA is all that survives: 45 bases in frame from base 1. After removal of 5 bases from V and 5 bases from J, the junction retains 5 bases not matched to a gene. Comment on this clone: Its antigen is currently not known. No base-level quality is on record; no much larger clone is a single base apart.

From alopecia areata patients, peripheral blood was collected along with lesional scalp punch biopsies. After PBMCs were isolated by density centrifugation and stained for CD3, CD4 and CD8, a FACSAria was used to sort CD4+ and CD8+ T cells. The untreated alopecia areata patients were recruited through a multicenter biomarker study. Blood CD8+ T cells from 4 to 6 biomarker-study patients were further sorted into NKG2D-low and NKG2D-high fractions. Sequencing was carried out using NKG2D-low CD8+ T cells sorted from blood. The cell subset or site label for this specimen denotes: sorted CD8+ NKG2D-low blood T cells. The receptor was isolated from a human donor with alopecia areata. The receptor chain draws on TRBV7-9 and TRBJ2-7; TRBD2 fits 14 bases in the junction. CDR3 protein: CASSGPGLAGDEQYF. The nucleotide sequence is TGTGCCAGCAGCGGACCGGGACTAGCGGGAGACGAGCAGTACTTC. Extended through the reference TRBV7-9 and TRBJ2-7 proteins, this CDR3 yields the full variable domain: DTGVSQNPRHKITKRGQNVTFRCDPISEHNRLYWYRQTLGQGPEFLTYFQNEAQLEKSRLLSDRFSAERPKGSFSTLEIQRTEQGDSAMYLCASSGPGLAGDEQYFGPGTRLTVT.